This is a list of T cell receptor beta chains from one sample in a study of blood T cell repertoires in COVID-19. Clones were read by immunoSEQ multiplex PCR, and TCRdb kept only the in-frame ones, dropping some. Of some 270,000 clones listed, 80% to 85% are singletons. Material for sequencing was peripheral blood. All receptors derive from a woman in her thirties or forties who had recovered from COVID-19. Both conserved end residues are part of each CDR3. The D gene is left open where the match is weak. A clone size is listed for some rows: how often the clone was seen (once, few, many), or a class if it is expanded.

CDR3 protein: CATSDLGQAYNEQFF; CDR3 DNA: TGTGCCACCAGTGATTTGGGACAGGCCTACAATGAGCAGTTCTTC; V gene: TRBV24-1; D gene: TRBD1; J gene: TRBJ2-1; clone size: -
CDR3 protein: CASSSVPGQTNSPLHF; CDR3 DNA: TGCGCCAGCAGCTCGGTACCGGGACAGACTAATTCACCCCTCCACTTT; V gene: TRBV5-1; D gene: TRBD1; J gene: TRBJ1-6; clone size: few
CDR3 protein: CASSTQTTGTEQFF; CDR3 DNA: TGCGCCAGCAGCACCCAAACCACAGGGACTGAGCAGTTCTTC; V gene: TRBV5-1; D gene: -; J gene: TRBJ2-1; clone size: -
CDR3 protein: CASSPRDRWEQYF; CDR3 DNA: TGTGCCAGCAGTCCCCGGGACAGATGGGAGCAGTACTTC; V gene: TRBV28; D gene: TRBD1; J gene: TRBJ2-7; clone size: once
CDR3 protein: CSLLRGDWTEAFF; CDR3 DNA: TGCAGCCTTCTCAGGGGAGATTGGACTGAAGCTTTCTTT; V gene: TRBV29-1; D gene: -; J gene: TRBJ1-1; clone size: -
CDR3 protein: CASSSHQGAVPYEQYF; CDR3 DNA: TGTGCCAGCAGCTCCCATCAGGGGGCAGTTCCCTACGAGCAGTACTTC; V gene: TRBV11-2; D gene: TRBD1; J gene: TRBJ2-7; clone size: -
CDR3 protein: CASSWTGGLTEAFF; CDR3 DNA: TGTGCCAGCAGCTGGACGGGGGGCTTGACTGAAGCTTTCTTT; V gene: TRBV5-4; D gene: -; J gene: TRBJ1-1; clone size: once
CDR3 protein: CASSERGQGAGNTIYF; CDR3 DNA: TGTGCCAGCAGTGAACGGGGACAGGGGGCTGGAAACACCATATATTTT; V gene: TRBV2; D gene: TRBD1; J gene: TRBJ1-3; clone size: -
CDR3 protein: CASSLSTYDEQYF; CDR3 DNA: TGTGCCAGCAGCTTAAGTACCTACGACGAGCAGTACTTC; V gene: TRBV7-2; D gene: -; J gene: TRBJ2-7; clone size: -
CDR3 protein: CASSVAGAGASYNEQFF; CDR3 DNA: TGTGCCAGCAGCGTAGCTGGCGCGGGGGCTTCCTACAATGAGCAGTTCTTC; V gene: TRBV9; D gene: -; J gene: TRBJ2-1; clone size: few
CDR3 protein: CASSTDDYGYTF; CDR3 DNA: TGTGCCAGCAGCACAGACGACTATGGCTACACCTTC; V gene: TRBV7-2; D gene: -; J gene: TRBJ1-2; clone size: -
CDR3 protein: CASSQGNQETQYF; CDR3 DNA: TGTGCCAGCTCTCAGGGGAACCAAGAGACCCAGTACTTC; V gene: TRBV7-3; D gene: -; J gene: TRBJ2-5; clone size: -
CDR3 protein: CASSERGNQPQHF; CDR3 DNA: TGTGCCAGCAGTGAAAGGGGAAATCAGCCCCAGCATTTT; V gene: TRBV27; D gene: -; J gene: TRBJ1-5; clone size: -
CDR3 protein: CASSPRPQVYEQFF; CDR3 DNA: TGTGCCAGCTCACCACGGCCACAGGTGTATGAGCAGTTCTTC; V gene: TRBV18; D gene: -; J gene: TRBJ2-1; clone size: -
CDR3 protein: CATSDYTRGGDEQFF; CDR3 DNA: TGTGCCACCAGTGACTACACACGGGGAGGGGATGAGCAGTTCTTC; V gene: TRBV24-1; D gene: TRBD2; J gene: TRBJ2-1; clone size: once
CDR3 protein: CASSQDQGGVTDTQYF; CDR3 DNA: TGTGCCAGCAGCCAAGACCAAGGGGGGGTCACAGATACGCAGTATTTT; V gene: TRBV3-1/TRBV3-2; D gene: -; J gene: TRBJ2-3; clone size: once
CDR3 protein: CASSEFKPAGYDHEQYF; CDR3 DNA: TGCGCCAGCAGTGAGTTCAAACCGGCGGGGTACGACCACGAGCAGTACTTC; V gene: TRBV10-2; D gene: -; J gene: TRBJ2-7; clone size: -
CDR3 protein: CASSQQSSTNEKLFF; CDR3 DNA: TGTGCCAGCAGCCAACAGAGCTCAACTAATGAAAAACTGTTTTTT; V gene: TRBV2; D gene: -; J gene: TRBJ1-4; clone size: -
CDR3 protein: CASGLADPGRVRELFF; CDR3 DNA: TGTGCTAGTGGTTTGGCAGACCCGGGAAGGGTCCGGGAGCTGTTTTTT; V gene: TRBV12-5; D gene: -; J gene: TRBJ2-2; clone size: -
CDR3 protein: CASSIGQGGYGYTF; CDR3 DNA: TGTGCCAGCAGTATAGGACAGGGCGGGTATGGCTACACCTTC; V gene: TRBV2; D gene: TRBD1; J gene: TRBJ1-2; clone size: -
CDR3 protein: CASSPGVNTEAFF; CDR3 DNA: TGTGCCAGTAGTCCAGGGGTGAACACTGAAGCTTTCTTT; V gene: TRBV19; D gene: -; J gene: TRBJ1-1; clone size: once